The 27 T cell receptor beta chains presented below share a single source sample, sequenced in a study of graft-versus-host responses after intestinal transplantation. Assay: immunoSEQ multiplex PCR; the TCRdb copy retains only in-frame clones and omits some. The sample lists 75,000 to 100,000 clones, roughly 87% occurring once. These TCRs' antigens remain unknown. Specimen: unstimulated CD8+ T cells sorted from spleen or lymph node cells, collected before intestinal transplant. The receptors come from a human donor who received an intestinal transplant.

This chain joins TRBV7-6 and TRBJ2-7, with a possible D match to TRBD1 (6 bases). V was cut by 5 bases and J by 2 bases, with 16 bases left in between. Looked up from germline, CDR1 is SGHVS and CDR2 is FNYEAQ. The CDR3 totals 15 residues. The CDR3 region has the DNA TGTGCCAGCAGCACGGAGGACAGTCTGCCCTACGAGCAGTACTTC. Translation gives CASSTEDSLPYEQYF.

This sequence joins TRBV21-1 and TRBJ2-3; TRBD1 is the table's D call and was not checked against the DNA. TRBV21-1 is labeled a pseudogene. The CDR3 loop spans 16 amino acids. The CDR3 DNA sequence: TGTGCCAGCAGCAAAGGCCCGGGACAGGGTTCAGATACGCAGTATTTT. This encodes CASSKGPGQGSDTQYF.

The chain joins TRBV5-1 to TRBJ2-7; perhaps TRBD1 as D (5 bases). V was pared by 4 bases and J by 0 bases, with 8 bases between. Germline CDR1 reads SGHRS; CDR2 reads YFSETQ. The CDR3 sequence is 13 residues long. The CDR3 sequence is CASSGRASYEQYF. The CDR3 DNA follows: TGCGCCAGCAGCGGCAGGGCCTCCTACGAGCAGTACTTC.

V and J are TRBV2 and TRBJ2-7; D is undetermined. The CDR3 spans 13 residues. In germline, CDR1 is SNHLY, CDR2 FYNNEI. V lost 3 bases and J 5 bases, leaving 11 bases between the germline ends. For the CDR3, the DNA is TGTGCCAGCAGTGAGGTCACTGTCAACGAGCAGTACTTC. It specifies CASSEVTVNEQYF.

The rearrangement joins TRBV27 to TRBJ2-1; TRBD2 matches 8 bases. Per the germline V gene, CDR1 is MNHEY and CDR2 is SMNVEV (reference sequence). The CDR3 is 15 amino acids. With V trimmed by 3 bases and J by 9 bases, 10 bases remained unmatched. CDR3 in DNA: TGTGCCAGCAGTTTGGGCGGGGGGATTACGCGTGAGCAGTTCTTC. Amino acid sequence: CASSLGGGITREQFF.

The chain has TRBV15 and TRBJ1-5; D is uncertain. With 1 base removed from V and 1 base from J, the gap between germline ends came to 5 bases. The germline V gene has CDR1 LNHNV and CDR2 YYDKDF (reference sequence). This CDR3 is 14 amino acids long. The CDR3 sequence is CATSRVGSNQPQHF. The CDR3 nucleotides are TGTGCCACCAGCAGAGTAGGAAGCAATCAGCCCCAGCATTTT. Based on the CDR3 plus reference TRBV15 and TRBJ1-5, the full variable domain is DAMVIQNPRYQVTQFGKPVTLSCSQTLNHNVMYWYQQKSSQAPKLLFHYYDKDFNNEADTPDNFQSRRPNTSFCFLDIRSPGLGDTAMYLCATSRVGSNQPQHFGDGTRLSIL.

The CDR3 region is CASSLQGAFDYEQYF. In DNA form, the CDR3 reads TGTGCCAGCTCACTTCAGGGGGCTTTTGACTACGAGCAGTACTTC. The chain uses TRBV18 and TRBJ2-7; 8 bases match TRBD1. The CDR3 has 15 residues. Germline CDR1 KGHSH, CDR2 LQKENI. V shed 4 bases, J shed 3 bases, and the junction held 8 bases outside the gene matches.

The chain is built from TRBV5-6 and TRBJ2-7; D may correspond to TRBD1 or TRBD2 (5 bases each). Trimming cost V 4 bases and J 5 bases, with 16 bases left between them. CDR3 length: 14 amino acids. Germline V gene sequence: CDR1 SGHDT, CDR2 YYEEEE. CDR3 bases: TGTGCCAGCAGCCCAGGGACCGCTTATGACGAGCAGTACTTC. Encoded protein: CASSPGTAYDEQYF. The full variable domain, rest sourced from reference TRBV5-6 and TRBJ2-7, is DAGVTQSPTHLIKTRGQQVTLRCSPKSGHDTVSWYQQALGQGPQFIFQYYEEEERQRGNFPDRFSGHQFPNYSSELNVNALLLGDSALYLCASSPGTAYDEQYFGPGTRLTVT.

The chain employs TRBV5-1 and TRBJ2-7; D is possibly TRBD1 (6 bases). This CDR3 has 16 residues. The germline V and J ends were trimmed by 1 base and 2 bases, with 16 bases remaining between them. The germline CDR1 and CDR2 sequences are SGHRS and YFSETQ. CDR3 sequence (DNA): TGCGCCAGCAGCTTGACGGGACACTTACAAACCTACGAGCAGTACTTC. Its translation is CASSLTGHLQTYEQYF.

This chain connects TRBV21-1 to TRBJ1-5; the table calls TRBD1, which could not be checked here. TRBV21-1 is recorded as a pseudogene. The CDR3 sequence is 16 residues long. The CDR3 sequence is CASSKGTQYSNQPQHF. CDR3 nucleotide sequence: TGTGCCAGCAGCAAGGGGACACAGTATAGCAATCAGCCCCAGCATTTT.

The sample holds a few counts of this clone. The chain joins TRBV4-2 to TRBJ2-2; D is unresolved. Germline lookup yields CDR1 LGHNA and CDR2 YNFKEQ. CDR3 length: 11 residues. The ends were cut back, 7 bases at V and 2 bases at J, with 2 bases in the middle. The CDR3 region is CASTNTGELFF. CDR3 DNA: TGTGCCAGCACTAACACCGGGGAGCTGTTTTTT.

This clone was recorded a few times. The CDR3 nucleotides read TGCGCCAGCAGTGAGTCGAGTGCGGGGAGCGGCACCGGGGAGCTGTTTTTT. This translates into CASSESSAGSGTGELFF. The V gene is TRBV10-1, the J gene TRBJ2-2; TRBD2 is a possible D gene (6 bases). Trimming removed 0 bases from V and 4 bases from J, with 15 bases in between. Looked up from germline, CDR1 is WNHNN and CDR2 is SYGVQD (reference sequence). The CDR3 covers 17 residues.

The J gene is TRBJ2-3, the V gene TRBV7-3; 8 positions match TRBD1. The CDR3 sequence is 16 residues long. Germline CDR1 is SGHTA and CDR2 is FQGTGA. Unmatched junction bases numbered 11, after V lost 8 bases and J lost 1 base. The CDR3 sequence is CASPNSRGLRTDTQYF. The CDR3 DNA reads TGTGCCAGCCCTAATAGCAGGGGGCTTCGCACAGATACGCAGTATTTT.

CDR3 protein: CASSLSLAVDETQYF. The CDR3 DNA reads as TGTGCCAGCAGCTTAAGCCTAGCGGTAGATGAGACCCAGTACTTC. The chain is built from TRBV13 and TRBJ2-5; TRBD2 matches 7 bases. Germline values: CDR1 PRHDT, CDR2 FYEKMQ (reference sequence). This CDR3 contains 15 residues. V lost 2 bases, J lost 5 bases, and 8 bases stayed unmatched.

This chain connects TRBV10-3 to TRBJ2-3; D not resolved. V dropped 3 bases and J dropped 2 bases, with 18 bases sitting between them. Looked up from germline, CDR1 is ENHRY and CDR2 is SYGVKD. The CDR3 totals 17 residues. The CDR3: CAISDSSRRPHTDTQYF. The CDR3 bases are TGTGCCATCAGTGACTCGTCTAGACGCCCTCACACAGATACGCAGTATTTT.

This clone was recorded only once. This chain links TRBV9 with TRBJ1-1; the D is unclear. The V gene's germline CDR1 is SGDLS and CDR2 YYNGEE. The CDR3 is 15 residues long. Trimming cost V 0 bases and J 0 bases, with 9 bases left between them. The CDR3 DNA reads as TGTGCCAGCAGCGTAGAGGAGGACTTGAACACTGAAGCTTTCTTT. Translated, it gives CASSVEEDLNTEAFF.

The chain has TRBV28 and TRBJ2-7, with D tentatively TRBD1 (5 bases). CDR3 length: 13 residues. Trimming stripped 5 bases from V and 2 bases from J, with 10 bases between. CDR1 is MDHEN, CDR2 SYDVKM, per germline. The CDR3 loop is CASSQGHPYEQYF. CDR3 coding DNA: TGTGCCAGCAGTCAGGGTCATCCCTACGAGCAGTACTTC.

There are a few counts of this clone. This chain connects TRBV5-4 to TRBJ2-2; 10 bases align to TRBD2. The trim removed 0 bases at V and 3 bases at J, leaving 5 bases unmatched. Germline V gene data show CDR1 as SGHNT and CDR2 as YYREEE (reference sequence). The CDR3 runs to 17 residues. The CDR3 loop is CASSLALAGVYTGELFF. CDR3 nucleotides: TGTGCCAGCAGCTTGGCCCTAGCGGGAGTATACACCGGGGAGCTGTTTTTT.

The genes are TRBV6-5 and TRBJ1-5; 8 nucleotides agree with TRBD1. This CDR3 has 14 residues. The junction had 4 bases not matched to a gene; V was cut back by 6 bases and J by 3 bases. Germline-derived CDR1 and CDR2 are MNHEY and SVGAGI. Here the CDR3 DNA reads TGTGCCAGCAGCCGACAGGGGCCCAATCAGCCCCAGCATTTT. It translates to CASSRQGPNQPQHF.

This chain links TRBV4-2 with TRBJ2-5, with TRBD2 matching 12 bases. Germline lookup yields CDR1 LGHNA and CDR2 YNFKEQ. The CDR3 consists of 20 residues. V dropped 0 bases and J dropped 2; count of bases not matched to a gene: 13. CDR3: CASSQDWEGLAGGEQETQYF. The CDR3 coding sequence is TGTGCCAGCAGCCAAGATTGGGAGGGGCTAGCGGGAGGGGAACAAGAGACCCAGTACTTC.

The chain links TRBV4-3 to TRBJ1-2; tentatively, D is TRBD1 (6 bases). Germline lookup yields CDR1 LGHNA and CDR2 YSLEER. The CDR3 has 15 residues. V dropped 4 bases and J dropped 3 bases, with 15 bases sitting between them. CDR3 amino acids: CASSLLDSGDYGYTF. The CDR3 DNA is TGCGCCAGCAGCCTCCTGGACAGCGGGGACTATGGCTACACCTTC.

This sequence joins TRBV19 and TRBJ2-3; 13 bases align to TRBD2. The junction had 11 bases not matched to a gene; V was cut back by 5 bases and J by 6 bases. The CDR3 totals 17 residues. Germline V gene lookup returns CDR1 LNHDA and CDR2 SQIVND (reference sequence). The CDR3, as DNA: TGTGCCAGTAGTGCACCGGGACTAGCGGGGCCTCGGGATACGCAGTATTTT. It specifies CASSAPGLAGPRDTQYF.

CDR3 DNA: TGTGCCAGCACCCTGGGGGCGGGGAGAGAGACCCAGTACTTC. Amino acid sequence: CASTLGAGRETQYF. The chain has TRBV6-1 and TRBJ2-5; D is possibly TRBD1 or TRBD2 (6 bases each). In germline, CDR1 is MNHNS, CDR2 SASEGT. Trimming removed 7 bases at V and 4 bases at J, with 16 bases between. The CDR3 runs 14 residues.

The table lists this clone with a count of one. This chain links TRBV27 with TRBJ2-7; TRBD1 agrees at 7 bases. Trimming cost V 0 bases and J 3 bases; bases outside gene matches: 5. The V gene's germline CDR1 is MNHEY and CDR2 SMNVEV (reference sequence). This CDR3 comprises 15 residues. CDR3 nucleotide sequence: TGTGCCAGCAGTTTATCGACAGGGCGTTTCTACGAGCAGTACTTC. Protein product: CASSLSTGRFYEQYF.

The CDR3 region is CASSLGALAGGSTETQYF. The CDR3 DNA follows: TGTGCCAGCAGCTTAGGTGCTCTAGCGGGAGGTAGTACAGAGACCCAGTACTTC. V and J are TRBV11-1 and TRBJ2-5; 11 positions match TRBD2. After removal of 1 base from V and 4 bases from J, the junction contained 11 bases not matched to a gene. CDR1 and CDR2 from the germline V gene are SGHAT and FQDESV (reference sequence). This CDR3 contains 18 residues.

The rearrangement uses TRBV9 and TRBJ2-3; TRBD2 matches 8 bases. This CDR3 is 16 amino acids long. Trimming removed 3 bases from V and 1 base from J; junction bases left unmatched: 7. Germline CDR1 is SGDLS and CDR2 is YYNGEE. The CDR3 reads CASSAGRGGGTDTQYF. DNA for the CDR3: TGTGCCAGCAGCGCCGGGAGGGGCGGGGGCACAGATACGCAGTATTTT.

The rearrangement links TRBV7-9 to TRBJ2-1; tentatively, D is TRBD1 or TRBD2 (5 bases each). Germline CDR1 and CDR2: SEHNR and FQNEAQ (reference sequence). Trimming took off 1 base at V and 8 bases at J, with 18 bases between the two ends. CDR3 length: 16 residues. The CDR3 reads CASSLVVTATGDEQFF. The CDR3 DNA reads as TGTGCCAGCAGCTTAGTCGTGACAGCTACCGGGGATGAGCAGTTCTTC.